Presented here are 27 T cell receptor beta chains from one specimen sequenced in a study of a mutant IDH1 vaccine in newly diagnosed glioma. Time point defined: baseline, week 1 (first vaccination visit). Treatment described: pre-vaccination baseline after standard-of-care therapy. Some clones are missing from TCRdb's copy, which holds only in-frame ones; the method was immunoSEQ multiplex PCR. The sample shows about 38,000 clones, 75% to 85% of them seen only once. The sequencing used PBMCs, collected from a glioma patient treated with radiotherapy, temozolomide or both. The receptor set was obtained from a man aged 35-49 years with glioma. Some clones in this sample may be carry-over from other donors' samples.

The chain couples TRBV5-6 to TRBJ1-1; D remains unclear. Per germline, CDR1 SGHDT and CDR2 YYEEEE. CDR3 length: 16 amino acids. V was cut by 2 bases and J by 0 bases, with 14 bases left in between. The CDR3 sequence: CASSFQTRGMNTEAFF. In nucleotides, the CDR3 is TGTGCCAGCAGCTTCCAAACTAGAGGTATGAACACTGAAGCTTTCTTT.

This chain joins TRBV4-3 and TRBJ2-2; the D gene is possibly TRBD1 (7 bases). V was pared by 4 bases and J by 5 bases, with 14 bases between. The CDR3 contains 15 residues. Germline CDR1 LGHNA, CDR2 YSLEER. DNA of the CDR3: TGCGCCAGCAGCCTAGGCGCAGGGGGGACCGGGGAGCTGTTTTTT. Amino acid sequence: CASSLGAGGTGELFF.

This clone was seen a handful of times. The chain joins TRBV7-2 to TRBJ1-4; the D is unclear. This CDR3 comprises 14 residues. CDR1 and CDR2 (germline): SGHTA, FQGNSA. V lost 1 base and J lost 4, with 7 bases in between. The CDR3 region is CASSLGPNNEKLFF. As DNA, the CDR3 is TGTGCCAGCAGCTTAGGGCCGAATAATGAAAAACTGTTTTTT. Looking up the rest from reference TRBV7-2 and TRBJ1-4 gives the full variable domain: GAGVSQSPSNKVTEKGKDVELRCDPISGHTALYWYRQSLGQGLEFLIYFQGNSAPDKSGLPSDRFSAERTGGSVSTLTIQRTQQEDSAVYLCASSLGPNNEKLFFGSGTQLSVL.

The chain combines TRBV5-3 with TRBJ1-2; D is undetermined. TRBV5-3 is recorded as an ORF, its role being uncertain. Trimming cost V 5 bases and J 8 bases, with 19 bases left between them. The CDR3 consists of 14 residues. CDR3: CARRVREGIGGYTF. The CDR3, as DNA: TGTGCCAGAAGAGTCCGGGAGGGTATAGGAGGCTACACCTTC.

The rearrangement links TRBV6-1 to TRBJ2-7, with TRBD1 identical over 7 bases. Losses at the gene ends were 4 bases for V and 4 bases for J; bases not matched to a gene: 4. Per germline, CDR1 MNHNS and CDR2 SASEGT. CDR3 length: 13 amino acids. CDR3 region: CASSAGQVYEQYF. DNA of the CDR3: TGTGCCAGCAGTGCCGGACAGGTTTACGAGCAGTACTTC.

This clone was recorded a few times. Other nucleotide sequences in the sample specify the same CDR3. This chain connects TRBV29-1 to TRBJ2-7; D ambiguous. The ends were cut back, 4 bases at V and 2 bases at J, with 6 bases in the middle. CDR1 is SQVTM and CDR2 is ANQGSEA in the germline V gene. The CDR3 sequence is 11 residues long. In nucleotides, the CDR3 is TGCAGCGTTGGTGGGGCCTACGAGCAGTACTTC. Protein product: CSVGGAYEQYF.

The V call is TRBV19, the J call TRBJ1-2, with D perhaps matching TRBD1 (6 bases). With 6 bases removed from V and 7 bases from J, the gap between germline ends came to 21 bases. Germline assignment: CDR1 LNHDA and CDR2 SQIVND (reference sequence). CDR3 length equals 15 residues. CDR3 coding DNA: TGTGCCAGTAGCCCACAGGGCGGAGGGGTTGGTGGCTACACCTTC. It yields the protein CASSPQGGGVGGYTF.

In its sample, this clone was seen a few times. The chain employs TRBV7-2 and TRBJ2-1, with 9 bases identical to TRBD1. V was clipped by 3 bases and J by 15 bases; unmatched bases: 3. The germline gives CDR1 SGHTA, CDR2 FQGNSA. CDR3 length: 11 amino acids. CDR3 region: CASSFRDRAFF. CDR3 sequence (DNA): TGTGCCAGCAGCTTCCGGGACAGGGCGTTCTTC.

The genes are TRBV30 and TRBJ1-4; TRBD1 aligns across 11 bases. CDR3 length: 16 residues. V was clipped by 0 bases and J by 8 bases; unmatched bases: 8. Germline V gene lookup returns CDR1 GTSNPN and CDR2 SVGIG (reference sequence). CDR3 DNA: TGTGCCTGGAGTGTGATCCCCGGGACAGGGGGGGAAAAACTGTTTTTT. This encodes CAWSVIPGTGGEKLFF.

The CDR3 is CAVETSGYFLETQYF. The CDR3 nucleotides read TGTGCCGTGGAGACTAGCGGGTATTTTCTAGAGACCCAGTACTTC. The V and J genes are TRBV30 and TRBJ2-5; TRBD2 aligns across 10 bases. Trimming cost V 8 bases and J 4 bases; bases outside gene matches: 13. Germline V gene sequence: CDR1 GTSNPN, CDR2 SVGIG (reference sequence). CDR3 length: 15 residues.

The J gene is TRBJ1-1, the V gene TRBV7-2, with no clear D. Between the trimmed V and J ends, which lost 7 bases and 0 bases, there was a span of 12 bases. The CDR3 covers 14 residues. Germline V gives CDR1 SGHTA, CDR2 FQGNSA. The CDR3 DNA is TGTGCCAGCACCGTAGGAACCATGAACACTGAAGCTTTCTTT. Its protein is CASTVGTMNTEAFF.

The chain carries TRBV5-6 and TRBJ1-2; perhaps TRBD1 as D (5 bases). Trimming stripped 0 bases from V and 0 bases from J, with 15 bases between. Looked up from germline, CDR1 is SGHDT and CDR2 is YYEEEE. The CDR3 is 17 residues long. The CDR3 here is CASSLEREQVPNYGYTF. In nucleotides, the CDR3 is TGTGCCAGCAGCTTGGAGAGGGAACAGGTTCCTAACTATGGCTACACCTTC.

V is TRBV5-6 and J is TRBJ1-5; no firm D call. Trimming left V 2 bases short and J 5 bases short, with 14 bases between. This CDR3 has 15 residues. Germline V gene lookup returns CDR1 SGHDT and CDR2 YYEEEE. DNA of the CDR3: TGTGCCAGCAGCTTACGGACCGGTAGAGATCAGCCCCAGCATTTT. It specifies CASSLRTGRDQPQHF.

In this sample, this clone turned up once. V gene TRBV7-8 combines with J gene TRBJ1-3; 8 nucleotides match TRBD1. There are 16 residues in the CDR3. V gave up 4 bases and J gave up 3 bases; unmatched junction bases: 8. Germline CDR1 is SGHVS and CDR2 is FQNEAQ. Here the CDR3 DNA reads TGTGCCAGCAGCTCACGACGGACAGGGCGTGGAAACACCATATATTTT. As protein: CASSSRRTGRGNTIYF.

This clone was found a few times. The CDR3 sequence is CASSEGRGITEAFF. The CDR3 nucleotides are TGTGCCAGCAGTGAAGGTCGGGGGATCACTGAAGCTTTCTTT. This chain connects TRBV6-1 to TRBJ1-1; D perhaps matches TRBD1 (5 bases). The germline gives CDR1 MNHNS, CDR2 SASEGT. CDR3 size: 14 residues. Trimming stripped 1 base from V and 4 bases from J, with 10 bases between.

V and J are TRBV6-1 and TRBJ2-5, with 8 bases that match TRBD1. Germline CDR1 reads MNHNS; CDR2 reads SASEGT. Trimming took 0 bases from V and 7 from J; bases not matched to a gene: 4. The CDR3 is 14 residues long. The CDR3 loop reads CASSEASDRGTQYF. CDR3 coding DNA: TGTGCCAGCAGTGAAGCTTCAGACAGGGGGACCCAGTACTTC.

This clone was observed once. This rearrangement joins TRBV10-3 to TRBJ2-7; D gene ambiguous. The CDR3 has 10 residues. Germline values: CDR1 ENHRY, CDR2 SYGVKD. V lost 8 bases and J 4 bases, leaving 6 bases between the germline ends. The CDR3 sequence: CAIGDYEQYF. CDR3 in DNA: TGTGCCATCGGGGATTACGAGCAGTACTTC.

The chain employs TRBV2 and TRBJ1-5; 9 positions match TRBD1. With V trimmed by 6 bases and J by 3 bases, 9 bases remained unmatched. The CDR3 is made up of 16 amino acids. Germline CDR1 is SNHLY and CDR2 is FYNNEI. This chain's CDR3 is CASSVGTGWNNQPQHF. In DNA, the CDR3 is TGTGCCAGCAGCGTCGGGACAGGGTGGAACAATCAGCCCCAGCATTTT.

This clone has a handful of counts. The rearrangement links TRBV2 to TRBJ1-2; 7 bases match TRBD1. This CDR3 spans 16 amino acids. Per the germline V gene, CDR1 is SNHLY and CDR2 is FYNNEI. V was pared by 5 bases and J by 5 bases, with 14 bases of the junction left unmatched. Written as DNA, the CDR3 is TGTGCCAGCAGTAAAGGGGAGGGGGCGCGTCGGTATGGCTACACCTTC. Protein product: CASSKGEGARRYGYTF.

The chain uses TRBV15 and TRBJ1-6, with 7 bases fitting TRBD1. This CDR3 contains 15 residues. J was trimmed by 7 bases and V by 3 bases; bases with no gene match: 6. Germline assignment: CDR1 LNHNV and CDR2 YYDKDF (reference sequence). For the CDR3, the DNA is TGTGCCACCAGCAGGGACCGGGACAGCAATTCACCCCTCCACTTT. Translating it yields CATSRDRDSNSPLHF.

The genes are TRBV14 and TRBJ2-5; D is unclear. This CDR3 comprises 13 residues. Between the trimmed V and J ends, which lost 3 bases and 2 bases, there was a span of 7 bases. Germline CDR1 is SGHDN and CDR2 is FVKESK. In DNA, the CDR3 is TGTGCCAGCAGCCAGAATACTCAAGAGACCCAGTACTTC. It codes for CASSQNTQETQYF.

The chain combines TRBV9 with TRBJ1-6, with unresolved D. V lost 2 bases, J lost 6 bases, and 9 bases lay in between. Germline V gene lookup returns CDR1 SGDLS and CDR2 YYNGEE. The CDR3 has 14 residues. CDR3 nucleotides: TGTGCCAGCAGCGTGTCCGGGTCTAATTCACCCCTCCACTTT. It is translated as CASSVSGSNSPLHF.

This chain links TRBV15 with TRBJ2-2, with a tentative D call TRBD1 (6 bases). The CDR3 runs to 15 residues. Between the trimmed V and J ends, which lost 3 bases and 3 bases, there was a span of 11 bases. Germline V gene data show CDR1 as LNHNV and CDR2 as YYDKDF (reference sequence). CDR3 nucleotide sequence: TGTGCCACCAGCAGTAACAGGGCTGACACCGGGGAGCTGTTTTTT. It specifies CATSSNRADTGELFF.

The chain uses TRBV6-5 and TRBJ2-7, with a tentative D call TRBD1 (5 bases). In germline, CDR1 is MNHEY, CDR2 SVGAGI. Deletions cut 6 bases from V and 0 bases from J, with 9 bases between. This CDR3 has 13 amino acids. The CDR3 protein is CASRWQGSYEQYF. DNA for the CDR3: TGTGCCAGCAGGTGGCAGGGCTCCTACGAGCAGTACTTC.

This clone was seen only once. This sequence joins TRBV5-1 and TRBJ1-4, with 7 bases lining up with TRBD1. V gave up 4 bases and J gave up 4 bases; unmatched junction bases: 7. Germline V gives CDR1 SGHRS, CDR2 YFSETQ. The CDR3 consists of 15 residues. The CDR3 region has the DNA TGCGCCAGCAGCCCCTTCGGACAGGTTAATGAAAAACTGTTTTTT. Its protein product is CASSPFGQVNEKLFF.

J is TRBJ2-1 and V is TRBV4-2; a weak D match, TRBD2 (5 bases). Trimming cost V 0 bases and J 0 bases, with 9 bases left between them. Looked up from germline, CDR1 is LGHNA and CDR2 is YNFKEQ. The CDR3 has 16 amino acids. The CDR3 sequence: CASSQESGSSYNEQFF. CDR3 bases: TGTGCCAGCAGCCAAGAGTCGGGGAGCTCCTACAATGAGCAGTTCTTC.

The CDR3 loop reads CASSPVGWGLDEQFF. DNA of the CDR3: TGTGCCAGCTCACCCGTGGGTTGGGGATTGGATGAGCAGTTCTTC. This chain connects TRBV18 to TRBJ2-1; D remains unclear. The ends were cut back, 3 bases at V and 8 bases at J, with 17 bases in the middle. Germline values: CDR1 KGHSH, CDR2 LQKENI. This CDR3 comprises 15 residues.